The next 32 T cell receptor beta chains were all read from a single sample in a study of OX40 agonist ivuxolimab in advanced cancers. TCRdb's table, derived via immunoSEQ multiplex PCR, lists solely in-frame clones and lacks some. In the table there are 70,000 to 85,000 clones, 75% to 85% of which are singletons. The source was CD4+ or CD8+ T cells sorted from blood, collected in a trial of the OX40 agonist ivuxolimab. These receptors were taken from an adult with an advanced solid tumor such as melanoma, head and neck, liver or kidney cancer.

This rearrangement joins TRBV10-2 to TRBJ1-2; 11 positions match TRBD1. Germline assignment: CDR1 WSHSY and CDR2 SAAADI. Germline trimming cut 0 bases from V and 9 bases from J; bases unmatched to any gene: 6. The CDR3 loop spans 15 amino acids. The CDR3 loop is CASSESGQGGRSYTF. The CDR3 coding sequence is TGCGCCAGCAGTGAGTCGGGACAGGGGGGGAGAAGCTACACCTTC.

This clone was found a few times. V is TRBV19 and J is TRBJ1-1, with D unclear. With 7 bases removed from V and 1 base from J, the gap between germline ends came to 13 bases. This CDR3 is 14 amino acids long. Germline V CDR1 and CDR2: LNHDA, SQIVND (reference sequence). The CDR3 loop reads CASTQVGGNTEAFF. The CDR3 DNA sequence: TGTGCCAGTACTCAGGTGGGCGGGAACACTGAAGCTTTCTTT.

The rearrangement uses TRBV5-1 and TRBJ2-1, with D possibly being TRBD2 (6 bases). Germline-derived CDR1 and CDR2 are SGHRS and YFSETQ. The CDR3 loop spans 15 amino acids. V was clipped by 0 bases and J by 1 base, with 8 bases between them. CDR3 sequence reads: CASSLGGASYNEQFF. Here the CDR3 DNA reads TGCGCCAGCAGCTTGGGCGGGGCGTCCTACAATGAGCAGTTCTTC.

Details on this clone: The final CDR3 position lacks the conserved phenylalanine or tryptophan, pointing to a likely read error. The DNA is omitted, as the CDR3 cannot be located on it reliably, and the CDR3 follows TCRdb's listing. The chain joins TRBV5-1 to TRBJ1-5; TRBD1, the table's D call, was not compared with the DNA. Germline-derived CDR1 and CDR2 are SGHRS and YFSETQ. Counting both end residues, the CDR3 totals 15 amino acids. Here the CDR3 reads CASSVAGPWGQGAQE.

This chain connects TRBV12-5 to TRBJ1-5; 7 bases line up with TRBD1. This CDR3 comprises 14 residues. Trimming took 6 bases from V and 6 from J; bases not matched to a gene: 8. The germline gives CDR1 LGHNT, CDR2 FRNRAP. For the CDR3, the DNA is TGTGCTAGTGGCCCCACAGGGGATGGTCAGCCCCAGCATTTT. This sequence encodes CASGPTGDGQPQHF.

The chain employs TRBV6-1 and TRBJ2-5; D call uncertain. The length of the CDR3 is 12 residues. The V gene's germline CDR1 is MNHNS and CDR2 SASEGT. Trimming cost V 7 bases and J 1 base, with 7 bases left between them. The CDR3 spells CASKWVQETQYF. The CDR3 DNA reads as TGTGCCAGCAAGTGGGTCCAAGAGACCCAGTACTTC.

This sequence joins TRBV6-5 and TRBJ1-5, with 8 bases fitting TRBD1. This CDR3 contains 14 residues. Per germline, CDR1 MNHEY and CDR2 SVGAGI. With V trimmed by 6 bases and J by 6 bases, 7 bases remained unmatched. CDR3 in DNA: TGTGCCAGCAGCGCAGGGGGCGAGGGTCAGCCCCAGCATTTT. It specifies CASSAGGEGQPQHF.

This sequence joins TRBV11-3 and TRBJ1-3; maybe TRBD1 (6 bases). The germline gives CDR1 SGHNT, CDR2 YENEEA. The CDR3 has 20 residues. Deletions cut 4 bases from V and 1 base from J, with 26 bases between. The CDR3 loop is CASSSRDTHYLPYSGNTIYF. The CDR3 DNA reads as TGTGCCAGCAGCTCGCGGGACACACATTATTTACCCTATTCTGGAAACACCATATATTTT.

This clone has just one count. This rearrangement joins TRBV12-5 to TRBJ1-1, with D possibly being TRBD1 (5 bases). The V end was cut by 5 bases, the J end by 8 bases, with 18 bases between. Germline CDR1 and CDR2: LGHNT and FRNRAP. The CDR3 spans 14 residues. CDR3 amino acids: CASGPRGTGGEAFF. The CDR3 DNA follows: TGTGCTAGTGGTCCCCGGGGGACGGGAGGAGAAGCTTTCTTT.

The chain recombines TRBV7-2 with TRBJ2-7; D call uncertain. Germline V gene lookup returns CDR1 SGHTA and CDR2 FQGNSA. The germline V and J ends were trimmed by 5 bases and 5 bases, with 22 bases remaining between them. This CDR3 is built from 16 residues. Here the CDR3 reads CASSPQGRYLVNEQYF. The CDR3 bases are TGTGCCAGCAGCCCCCAAGGACGCTACCTTGTCAACGAGCAGTACTTC. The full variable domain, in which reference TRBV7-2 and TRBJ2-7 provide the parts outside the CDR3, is GAGVSQSPSNKVTEKGKDVELRCDPISGHTALYWYRQSLGQGLEFLIYFQGNSAPDKSGLPSDRFSAERTGGSVSTLTIQRTQQEDSAVYLCASSPQGRYLVNEQYFGPGTRLTVT.

The CDR3 DNA reads TGTGCCAGCTCACGGGAATCCGGGACCGGGTTTGAAGCTTTCTTT. Amino acids: CASSRESGTGFEAFF. The chain recombines TRBV18 with TRBJ1-1, with a weak D call TRBD1 (5 bases). CDR3 length: 15 residues. CDR1 KGHSH and CDR2 LQKENI come from the germline V gene. V lost 4 bases and J lost 7, with 19 bases in between.

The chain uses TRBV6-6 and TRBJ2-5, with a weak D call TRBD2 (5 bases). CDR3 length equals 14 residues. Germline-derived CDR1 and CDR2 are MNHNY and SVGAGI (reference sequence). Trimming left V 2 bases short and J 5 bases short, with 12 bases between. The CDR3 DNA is TGTGCCAGCAGTTACGCGGACTCTGAGGAGACCCAGTACTTC. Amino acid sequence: CASSYADSEETQYF.

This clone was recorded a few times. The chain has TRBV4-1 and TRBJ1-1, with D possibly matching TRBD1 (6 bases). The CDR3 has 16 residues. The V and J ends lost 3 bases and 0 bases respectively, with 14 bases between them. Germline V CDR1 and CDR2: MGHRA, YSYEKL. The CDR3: CASSHGRGQLNTEAFF. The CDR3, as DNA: TGCGCCAGCAGCCACGGAAGAGGACAGTTGAACACTGAAGCTTTCTTT.

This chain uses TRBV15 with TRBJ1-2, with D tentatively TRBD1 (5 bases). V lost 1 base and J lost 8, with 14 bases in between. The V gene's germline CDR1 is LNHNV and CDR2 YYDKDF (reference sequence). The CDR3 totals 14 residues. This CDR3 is CATSRAGRERGYTF. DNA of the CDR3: TGTGCCACCAGCAGAGCGGGCAGGGAGAGGGGCTACACCTTC.

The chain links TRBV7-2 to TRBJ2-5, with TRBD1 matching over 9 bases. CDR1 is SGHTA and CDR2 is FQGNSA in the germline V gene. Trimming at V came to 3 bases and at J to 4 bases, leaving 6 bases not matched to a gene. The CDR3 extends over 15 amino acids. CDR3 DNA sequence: TGTGCCAGCAGCTTCGGGACAGGGATAAGAGAGACCCAGTACTTC. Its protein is CASSFGTGIRETQYF.

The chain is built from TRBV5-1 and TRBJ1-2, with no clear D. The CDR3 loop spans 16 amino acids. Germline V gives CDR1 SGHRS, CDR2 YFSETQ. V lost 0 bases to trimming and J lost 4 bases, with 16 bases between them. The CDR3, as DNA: TGCGCCAGCAGCTTGGTCGCAGGAAGCTCATCCTATGGCTACACCTTC. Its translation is CASSLVAGSSSYGYTF.

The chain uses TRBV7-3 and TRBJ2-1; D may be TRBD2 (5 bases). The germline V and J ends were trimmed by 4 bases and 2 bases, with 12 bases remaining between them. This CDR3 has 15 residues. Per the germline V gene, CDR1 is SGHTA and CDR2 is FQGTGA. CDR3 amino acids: CASSSEGGTYNEQFF. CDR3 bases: TGTGCCAGCAGCTCCGAGGGTGGAACCTACAATGAGCAGTTCTTC. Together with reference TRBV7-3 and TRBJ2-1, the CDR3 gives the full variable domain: GAGVSQTPSNKVTEKGKYVELRCDPISGHTALYWYRQSLGQGPEFLIYFQGTGAADDSGLPNDRFFAVRPEGSVSTLKIQRTERGDSAVYLCASSSEGGTYNEQFFGPGTRLTVL.

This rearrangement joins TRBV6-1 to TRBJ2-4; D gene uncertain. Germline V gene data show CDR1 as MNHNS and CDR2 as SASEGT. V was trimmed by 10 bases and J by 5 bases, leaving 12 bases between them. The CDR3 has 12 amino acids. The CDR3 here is CANWGRENIQYF. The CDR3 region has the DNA TGTGCCAACTGGGGTAGGGAAAACATTCAGTACTTC.

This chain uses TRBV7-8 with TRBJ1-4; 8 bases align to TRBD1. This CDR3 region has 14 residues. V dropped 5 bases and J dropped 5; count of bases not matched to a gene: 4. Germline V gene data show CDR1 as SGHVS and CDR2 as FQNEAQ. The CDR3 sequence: CASSVRDRNEKLFF. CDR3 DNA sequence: TGTGCCAGCAGCGTCCGGGACAGGAATGAAAAACTGTTTTTT.

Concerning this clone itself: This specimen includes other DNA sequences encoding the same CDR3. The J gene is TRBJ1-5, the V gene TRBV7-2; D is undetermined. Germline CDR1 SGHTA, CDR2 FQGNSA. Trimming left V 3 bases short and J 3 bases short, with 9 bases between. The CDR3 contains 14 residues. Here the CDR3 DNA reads TGTGCCAGCAGCTTTGGTCACATCAATCAGCCCCAGCATTTT. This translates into CASSFGHINQPQHF.

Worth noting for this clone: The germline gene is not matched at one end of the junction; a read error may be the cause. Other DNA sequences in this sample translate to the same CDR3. The CDR3, as DNA: TGCGCCAGCAGCTTACCGGACGGCTCTGGAAACACCATATATTTT. Translation gives CASSLPDGSGNTIYF. The V gene is TRBV7-9, the J gene TRBJ1-3; D not resolved. The CDR3 totals 15 residues. The V gene's germline CDR1 is SEHNR and CDR2 FQNEAQ (reference sequence).

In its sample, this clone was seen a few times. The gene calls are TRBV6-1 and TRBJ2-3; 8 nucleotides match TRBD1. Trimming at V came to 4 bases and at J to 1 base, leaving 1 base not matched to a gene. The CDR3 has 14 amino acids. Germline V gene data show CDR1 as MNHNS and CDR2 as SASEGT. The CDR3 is CASSVGQGTDTQYF. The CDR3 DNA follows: TGTGCCAGCAGTGTGGGACAGGGCACAGATACGCAGTATTTT.

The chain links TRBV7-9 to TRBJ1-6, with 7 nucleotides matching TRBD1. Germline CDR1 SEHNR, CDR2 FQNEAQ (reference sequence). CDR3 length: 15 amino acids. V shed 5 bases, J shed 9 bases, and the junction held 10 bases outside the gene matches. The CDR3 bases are TGTGCCAGCAGCGCCCCGACAGGGTTGGGTTCACCCCTCCACTTT. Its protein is CASSAPTGLGSPLHF. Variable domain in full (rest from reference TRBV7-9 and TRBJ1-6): DTGVSQNPRHKITKRGQNVTFRCDPISEHNRLYWYRQTLGQGPEFLTYFQNEAQLEKSRLLSDRFSAERPKGSFSTLEIQRTEQGDSAMYLCASSAPTGLGSPLHFGNGTRLTVT.

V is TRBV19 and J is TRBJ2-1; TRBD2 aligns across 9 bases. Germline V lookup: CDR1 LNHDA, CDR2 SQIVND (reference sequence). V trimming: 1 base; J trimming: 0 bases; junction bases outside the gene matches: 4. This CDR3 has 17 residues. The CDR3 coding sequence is TGTGCCAGTAGTATAGGTAGCGGGGGCATCTCCTACAATGAGCAGTTCTTC. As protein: CASSIGSGGISYNEQFF.

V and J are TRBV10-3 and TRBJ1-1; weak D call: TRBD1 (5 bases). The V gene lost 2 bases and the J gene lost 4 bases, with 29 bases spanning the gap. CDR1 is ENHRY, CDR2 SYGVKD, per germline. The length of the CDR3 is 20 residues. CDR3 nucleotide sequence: TGTGCCATCAGTGAGGGTGGGACCTCCAAAATTGGGAGCTTAGGCACTGAAGCTTTCTTT. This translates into CAISEGGTSKIGSLGTEAFF.

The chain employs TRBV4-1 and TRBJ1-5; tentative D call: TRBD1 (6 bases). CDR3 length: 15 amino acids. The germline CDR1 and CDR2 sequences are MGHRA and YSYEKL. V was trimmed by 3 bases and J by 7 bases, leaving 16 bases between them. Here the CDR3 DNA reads TGCGCCAGCAGCCACCAGGACAGTGGGTTGCAGCCCCAGCATTTT. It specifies CASSHQDSGLQPQHF.

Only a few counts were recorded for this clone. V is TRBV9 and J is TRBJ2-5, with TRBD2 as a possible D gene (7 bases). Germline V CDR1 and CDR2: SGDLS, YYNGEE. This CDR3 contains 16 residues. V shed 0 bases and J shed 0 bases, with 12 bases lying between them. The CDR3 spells CASSVAGGLYQETQYF. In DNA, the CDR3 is TGTGCCAGCAGCGTAGCGGGGGGCCTGTACCAAGAGACCCAGTACTTC.

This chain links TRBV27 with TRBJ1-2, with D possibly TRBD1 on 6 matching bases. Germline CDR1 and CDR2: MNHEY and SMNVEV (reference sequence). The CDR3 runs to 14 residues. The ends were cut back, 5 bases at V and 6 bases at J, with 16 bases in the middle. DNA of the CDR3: TGTGCCAGCAGTCCCAGCTACAGGGCCAATGGCTACACCTTC. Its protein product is CASSPSYRANGYTF.

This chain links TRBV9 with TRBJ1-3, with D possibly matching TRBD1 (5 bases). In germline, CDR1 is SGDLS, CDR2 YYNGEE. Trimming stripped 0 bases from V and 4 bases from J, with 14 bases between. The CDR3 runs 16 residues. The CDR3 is CASSVVGQGWGNTIYF. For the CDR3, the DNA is TGTGCCAGCAGCGTAGTAGGTCAGGGCTGGGGAAACACCATATATTTT.

The CDR3 bases are TGTGCCAGCAGCCCCATGAACACTGAAGCTTTCTTT. Residues: CASSPMNTEAFF. The chain couples TRBV6-5 to TRBJ1-1; unclear D gene. CDR3 length equals 12 residues. Germline CDR1 is MNHEY and CDR2 is SVGAGI. Trimming took off 6 bases at V and 0 bases at J, with 5 bases between the two ends.

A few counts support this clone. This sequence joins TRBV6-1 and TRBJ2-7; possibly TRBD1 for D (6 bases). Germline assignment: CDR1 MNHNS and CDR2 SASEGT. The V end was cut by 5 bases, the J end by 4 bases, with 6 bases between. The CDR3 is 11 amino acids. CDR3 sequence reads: CASSRGYEQYF. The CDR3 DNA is TGTGCCAGCAGTAGGGGGTACGAGCAGTACTTC.

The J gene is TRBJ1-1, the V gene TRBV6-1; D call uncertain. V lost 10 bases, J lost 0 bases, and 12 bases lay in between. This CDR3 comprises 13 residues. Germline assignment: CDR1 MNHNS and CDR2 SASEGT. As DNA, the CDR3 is TGTGCCACTTCTTGGTCCATGAACACTGAAGCTTTCTTT. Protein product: CATSWSMNTEAFF.